The present T cell receptor (beta chain) was sequenced within a study of control samples from healthy donors and cancer patients. Only in-frame clones appear in the TCRdb table, and some are missing; sequencing was by immunoSEQ multiplex PCR. Of about 130,000 clones in the sample, around 92% were seen once. This CDR3 region has 14 residues. From germline, CDR1 is SGDLS and CDR2 YYNGEE. The V segment lost 4 bases and the J segment 6 bases; nucleotides outside the gene matches: 4. This TCR was recovered from a man older than 75 with head and neck cancer. Sequenced input: PBMCs. The chain employs TRBV9 and TRBJ1-4; TRBD1 matches 9 bases. In DNA form, the CDR3 reads TGTGCCAGCAGCCCCACAGGGGGCCATGAAAAACTGTTTTTT. The encoded protein is CASSPTGGHEKLFF.